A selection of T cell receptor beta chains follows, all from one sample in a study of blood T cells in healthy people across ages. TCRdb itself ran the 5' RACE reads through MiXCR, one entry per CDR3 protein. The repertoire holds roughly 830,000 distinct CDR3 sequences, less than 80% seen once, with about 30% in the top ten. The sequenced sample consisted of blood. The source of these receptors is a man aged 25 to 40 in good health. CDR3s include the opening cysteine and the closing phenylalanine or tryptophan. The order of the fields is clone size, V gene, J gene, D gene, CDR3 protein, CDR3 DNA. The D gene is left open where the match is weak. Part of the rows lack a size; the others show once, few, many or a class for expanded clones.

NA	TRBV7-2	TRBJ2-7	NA	CASSLGSSSPYEQYF	TGTGCCAGCAGCTTAGGGAGTAGTTCCCCCTACGAGCAGTACTTC
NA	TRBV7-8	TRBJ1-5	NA	CASSYLGRGSNQPQHF	TGTGCCAGCAGCTATCTAGGACGGGGTAGCAATCAGCCCCAGCATTTT
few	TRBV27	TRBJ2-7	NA	CASSSGIHEQYF	TGTGCCAGCAGCTCAGGGATCCACGAGCAGTACTTC
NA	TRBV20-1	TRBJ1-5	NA	CSARDPEYSNQPQHF	TGCAGTGCTAGAGATCCAGAATATAGCAATCAGCCCCAGCATTTT
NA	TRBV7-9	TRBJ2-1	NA	CASSWSRDPNSYNEQFF	TGTGCCAGCAGCTGGAGCCGGGACCCTAACTCCTACAATGAGCAGTTCTTC
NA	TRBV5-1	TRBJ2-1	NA	CASNREGSKEQFF	TGCGCCAGCAACAGAGAGGGTTCAAAGGAGCAGTTCTTC
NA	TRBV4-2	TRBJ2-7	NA	CASSHPGPTSEQYF	TGTGCCAGCAGCCATCCGGGCCCCACGTCGGAGCAGTACTTC
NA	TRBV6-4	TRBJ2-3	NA	CASSESPDSTDTQYF	TGTGCCAGCAGTGAATCGCCGGACAGCACAGATACGCAGTATTTT
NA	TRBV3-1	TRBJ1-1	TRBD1	CASSQTGVSGTEAFF	TGTGCCAGCAGCCAAACAGGGGTGTCGGGCACTGAAGCTTTCTTT
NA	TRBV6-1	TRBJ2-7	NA	CASSEQIYEQYF	TGTGCCAGCAGTGAACAGATCTACGAGCAGTACTTC
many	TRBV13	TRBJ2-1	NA	CASEGPGALGQFF	TGTGCCAGCGAGGGCCCGGGGGCCCTTGGGCAGTTCTTC
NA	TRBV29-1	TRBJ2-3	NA	CSATGLVSTDTQYF	TGCAGCGCGACAGGACTAGTATCCACAGATACGCAGTATTTT
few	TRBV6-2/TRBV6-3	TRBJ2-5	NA	CASRTRPGRGHETQYF	TGTGCCAGCAGAACGAGGCCGGGACGGGGGCATGAGACCCAGTACTTC
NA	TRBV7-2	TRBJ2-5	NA	CASSLVLSGPAETQYF	TGTGCCAGCAGCTTAGTTTTATCGGGGCCGGCGGAGACCCAGTACTTC
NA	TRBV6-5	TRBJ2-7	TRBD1	CASSYSGQGVYEQYF	TGTGCCAGCAGTTACTCGGGACAGGGGGTTTACGAGCAGTACTTC
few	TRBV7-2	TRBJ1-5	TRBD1	CASSSPGQGGGNQPQHF	TGTGCCAGCAGCAGCCCGGGACAGGGTGGCGGCAATCAGCCCCAGCATTTT
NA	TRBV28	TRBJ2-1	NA	CASSLRVWLEQFF	TGTGCCAGCAGTTTACGGGTGTGGTTGGAGCAGTTCTTC
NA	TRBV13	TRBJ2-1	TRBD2	CASSAPAGFSSYNEQFF	TGTGCCAGCAGCGCCCCAGCGGGGTTCAGCTCCTACAATGAGCAGTTCTTC
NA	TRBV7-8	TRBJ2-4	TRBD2	CASSLTRGGPGGAKNIQYF	TGTGCCAGCAGCTTAACGCGGGGGGGCCCCGGCGGAGCCAAAAACATTCAGTACTTC
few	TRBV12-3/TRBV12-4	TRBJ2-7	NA	CASSLEGTYNEQYF	TGTGCCAGCAGTTTGGAGGGTACCTACAATGAGCAGTACTTC
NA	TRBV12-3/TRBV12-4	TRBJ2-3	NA	CASSPRTRTSTDTQYF	TGTGCCAGCAGTCCTCGGACGCGAACCAGCACAGATACGCAGTATTTT
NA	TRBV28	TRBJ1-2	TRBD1	CASSPPRTGNYGYTF	TGTGCCAGCAGTCCTCCGAGGACAGGGAACTATGGCTACACCTTC
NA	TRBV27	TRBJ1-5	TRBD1	CASILDRVIQPQHF	TGTGCCAGCATCCTGGACAGGGTGATTCAGCCCCAGCATTTT
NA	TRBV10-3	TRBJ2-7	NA	CATPTRDMSYEQYF	TGTGCCACCCCAACTAGGGACATGTCCTACGAGCAGTACTTC
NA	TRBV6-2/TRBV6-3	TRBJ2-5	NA	CASSYLDSRVQYF	TGTGCCAGCAGTTACTTGGACAGTCGCGTGCAGTACTTC
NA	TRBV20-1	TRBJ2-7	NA	CSAAFRGGYEQYF	TGCAGTGCCGCCTTCAGAGGGGGCTACGAGCAGTACTTC
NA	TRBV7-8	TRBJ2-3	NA	CASSPVGTNTDTQYF	TGTGCCAGCAGCCCGGTAGGGACCAACACAGATACGCAGTATTTT
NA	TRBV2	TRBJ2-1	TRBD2	CASREGTSGGPWNEQFF	TGTGCCAGCAGGGAGGGTACTAGCGGGGGGCCATGGAATGAGCAGTTCTTC
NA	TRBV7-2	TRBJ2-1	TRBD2	CASSSGTSYEQFF	TGTGCCAGCAGCTCCGGGACTAGCTACGAGCAGTTCTTC
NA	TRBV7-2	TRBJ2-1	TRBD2	CASSSLAGGPRLGNEQFF	TGTGCCAGCAGCTCCCTAGCGGGGGGGCCTCGGCTTGGCAATGAGCAGTTCTTC
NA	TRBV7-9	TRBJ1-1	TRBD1	CASSFSRQGGSEAFF	TGTGCCAGCAGCTTCTCCCGACAGGGGGGCTCTGAAGCTTTCTTT
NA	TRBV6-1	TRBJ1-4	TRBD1	CASGDRGRGPTNEKLFF	TGTGCCAGCGGGGACAGGGGACGGGGCCCAACTAATGAAAAACTGTTTTTT
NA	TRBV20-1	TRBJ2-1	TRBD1	CSARGGSGQHYNEQFF	TGCAGTGCTAGAGGGGGCTCGGGACAGCACTACAATGAGCAGTTCTTC
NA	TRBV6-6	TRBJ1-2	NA	CASTIQGQGGGYTF	TGTGCCAGCACTATACAGGGTCAAGGGGGTGGCTACACCTTC
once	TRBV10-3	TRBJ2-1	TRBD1	CAITPDRESYEQFF	TGTGCCATCACTCCGGACAGGGAGTCCTATGAGCAGTTCTTC
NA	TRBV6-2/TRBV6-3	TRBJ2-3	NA	CASSYWGETDTQYF	TGTGCCAGCAGTTACTGGGGGGAAACAGATACGCAGTATTTT
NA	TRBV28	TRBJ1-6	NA	CASSWPLEGEAGAGRSPLHF	TGTGCCAGCAGTTGGCCGTTGGAAGGAGAGGCCGGGGCAGGGCGATCACCCCTCCACTTT
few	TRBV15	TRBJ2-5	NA	CATSRDVQGWETQYF	TGTGCCACCAGCAGAGATGTTCAGGGGTGGGAGACCCAGTACTTC
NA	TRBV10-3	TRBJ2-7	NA	CAISESGQYSYEQYF	TGTGCCATCAGTGAGTCAGGACAGTACTCCTACGAGCAGTACTTC
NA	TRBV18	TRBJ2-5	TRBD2	CASSPRTSQETQYF	TGTGCCAGCTCACCCAGGACTAGCCAAGAGACCCAGTACTTC
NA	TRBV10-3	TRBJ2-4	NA	CAITMRGTPLAKNIQYF	TGTGCCATCACTATGCGGGGGACACCACTAGCCAAAAACATTCAGTACTTC
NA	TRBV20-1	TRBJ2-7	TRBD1	CSAQWDSEQYF	TGCAGTGCCCAATGGGACAGCGAGCAGTACTTC
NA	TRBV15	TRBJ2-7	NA	CATSRDLGKQYF	TGTGCCACCAGCAGAGATTTGGGAAAACAGTACTTC
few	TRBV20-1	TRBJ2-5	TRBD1	CSALHRGLGETQYF	TGCAGTGCTCTACACAGGGGGCTGGGAGAGACCCAGTACTTC
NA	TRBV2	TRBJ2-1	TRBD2	CASSEALRDYEQFF	TGTGCCAGCAGTGAAGCGCTTCGGGACTACGAGCAGTTCTTC
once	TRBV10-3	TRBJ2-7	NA	CVIKASEGAYEQYF	TGTGTCATCAAGGCGTCGGAAGGAGCCTACGAGCAGTACTTC
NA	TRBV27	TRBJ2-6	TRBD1	CASSLWGQGGSGANVLTF	TGTGCCAGCAGTTTATGGGGACAGGGGGGGTCTGGGGCCAACGTCCTGACTTTC
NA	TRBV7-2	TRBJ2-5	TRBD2	CASSPSGGGNQETQYF	TGTGCCAGCAGCCCCTCGGGCGGGGGGAACCAAGAGACCCAGTACTTC
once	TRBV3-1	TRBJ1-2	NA	CASSPIEEQYYGYTF	TGTGCCAGCAGCCCTATTGAGGAACAGTACTATGGCTACACCTTC
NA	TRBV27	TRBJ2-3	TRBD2	CASSWASGGFDTQYF	TGTGCCAGCAGTTGGGCTAGCGGGGGGTTTGATACGCAGTATTTT
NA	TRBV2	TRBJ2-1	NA	CASSLLGQLLPDEQFF	TGTGCCAGCAGCCTCCTAGGACAGCTCCTCCCCGATGAGCAGTTCTTC
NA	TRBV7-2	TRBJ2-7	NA	CASSLVGGLYEQYF	TGTGCCAGCAGCTTAGTTGGGGGACTCTACGAGCAGTACTTC
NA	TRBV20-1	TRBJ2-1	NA	CSARDLTRGPNNEQFF	TGCAGTGCTAGAGATTTAACGCGGGGGCCCAACAATGAGCAGTTCTTC